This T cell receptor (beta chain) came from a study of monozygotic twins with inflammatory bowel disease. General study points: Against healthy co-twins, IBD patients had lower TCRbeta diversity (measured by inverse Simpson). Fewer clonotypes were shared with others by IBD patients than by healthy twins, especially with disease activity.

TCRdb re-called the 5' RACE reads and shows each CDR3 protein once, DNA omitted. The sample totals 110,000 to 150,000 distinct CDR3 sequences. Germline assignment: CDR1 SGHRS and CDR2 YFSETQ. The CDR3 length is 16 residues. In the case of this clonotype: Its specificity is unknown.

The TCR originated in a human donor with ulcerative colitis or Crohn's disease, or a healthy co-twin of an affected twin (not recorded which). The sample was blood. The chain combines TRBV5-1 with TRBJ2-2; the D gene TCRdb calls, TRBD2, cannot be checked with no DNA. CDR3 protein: CASSLDLASGTRELFF.